The rows below give T cell receptor beta chains drawn from one sample of a study of T cell clones after liver transplantation. Produced via immunoSEQ multiplex PCR; TCRdb's table is partial and in-frame only. Found here are roughly 60,000 clones, 70% of them singletons; the top ten hold 2.8%. Here the sequenced sample was CD4+ T cells from blood, taken at the approximately 15-month timepoint. The receptor source for this set is a human patient who received a liver transplant. The graft donor may have contributed some T cells. Both conserved end residues are part of each CDR3. Each record gives: clone size, CDR3 length, D gene, J gene, V gene, CDR3 protein, CDR3 DNA. D genes are given only for firm matches. A clone size is listed for some rows: how often the clone was seen (once, few, many), or a class if it is expanded.

>-|15|TRBD2|TRBJ2-3|TRBV9
CASSVGGGAEDTQYF
TGTGCCAGCAGCGTCGGCGGGGGGGCCGAAGATACGCAGTATTTT
>-|14|-|TRBJ2-5|TRBV7-2
CASSLQASEETQYF
TGTGCCAGCAGCTTACAGGCTAGCGAAGAGACCCAGTACTTC
>-|16|TRBD2|TRBJ2-3|TRBV5-8
CASSWGLVGSTDTQYF
TGTGCCAGCAGCTGGGGACTAGTGGGTAGCACAGATACGCAGTATTTT
>-|14|-|TRBJ1-1|TRBV7-8
CASSDQGRNTEAFF
TGTGCCAGCAGCGACCAGGGGAGGAACACTGAAGCTTTCTTT
>-|23|TRBD2|TRBJ2-6|TRBV6-1
CASSERAIGEGLAGAIRANVLTF
TGTGCCAGCAGTGAACGGGCGATAGGAGAGGGACTAGCGGGAGCCATCCGGGCCAACGTCCTGACTTTC
>-|14|-|TRBJ2-2|TRBV5-1
CASSWQGNPGELFF
TGCGCCAGCAGCTGGCAGGGGAACCCCGGGGAGCTGTTTTTT
>-|12|-|TRBJ2-2|TRBV7-9
CASSLSAGELFF
TGTGCCAGCAGCTTATCCGCCGGGGAGCTGTTTTTT
>few|15|-|TRBJ2-3|TRBV29-1
CSVVSYQGNADTQYF
TGCAGCGTTGTATCCTATCAAGGGAACGCAGATACGCAGTATTTT
>-|17|TRBD2|TRBJ2-2|TRBV7-6
CASSRSGSRDGTGELFF
TGTGCCAGCAGTCGAAGCGGGAGCAGGGATGGCACCGGGGAGCTGTTTTTT
>-|14|TRBD1|TRBJ1-5|TRBV10-3
CAISGDRGYQPQHF
TGTGCCATCAGTGGGGACAGGGGGTATCAGCCCCAGCATTTT
>-|15|TRBD2|TRBJ2-1|TRBV10-3
CAITKREGPNNEQFF
TGTGCCATCACTAAGCGGGAGGGCCCGAACAATGAGCAGTTCTTC
>-|13|-|TRBJ1-2|TRBV6-6
CASSYGGTDGYTF
TGTGCCAGCAGTTACGGGGGGACTGATGGCTACACCTTC
>-|14|-|TRBJ1-6|TRBV10-3
CAISELGGSSPLHF
TGTGCCATCAGTGAACTGGGAGGCTCCTCACCCCTCCACTTT
>many|14|-|TRBJ2-5|TRBV5-1
CASSLDGQWETQYF
TGCGCCAGCAGCTTGGACGGGCAGTGGGAGACCCAGTACTTC
>-|16|-|TRBJ1-1|TRBV5-4
CASTSLPRVRNTEAFF
TGTGCCAGCACCTCCCTCCCCAGGGTACGGAACACTGAAGCTTTCTTT
>-|14|TRBD1|TRBJ1-1|TRBV29-1
CSVEEGGGGTEAFF
TGCAGCGTTGAAGAAGGGGGCGGGGGCACTGAAGCTTTCTTT
>-|14|-|TRBJ1-1|TRBV18
CASSPSRGNTEAFF
TGTGCCAGCTCACCATCTAGGGGAAACACTGAAGCTTTCTTT
>medium-sized|16|-|TRBJ2-5|TRBV27
CASSLMPGLYQETQYF
TGTGCCAGCAGTTTAATGCCGGGCCTGTACCAAGAGACCCAGTACTTC
>once|14|-|TRBJ1-1|TRBV7-9
CASSSTDMNTEAFF
TGTGCCAGCAGCTCGACAGACATGAACACTGAAGCTTTCTTT
>-|15|-|TRBJ2-5|TRBV5-6
CASSNSGTGQETQYF
TGTGCCAGCAGCAACTCCGGGACTGGACAAGAGACCCAGTACTTC
>-|13|-|TRBJ2-3|TRBV14
CASSPTLTDTQYF
TGTGCCAGCAGCCCGACCCTCACAGATACGCAGTATTTT